This TCR beta chain was sequenced in a study of blood T cell repertoires in COVID-19. About the research overall: The United States, Italy and Spain were the sources of the acute and convalescent COVID-19 samples.

As originally analysed: Scientists estimated how many nucleated cells there were by amplifying reference gene primers. Produced via immunoSEQ multiplex PCR; TCRdb's table is partial and in-frame only. V and J calls and clone size are copied from that table; D and trimming were computed from the DNA. The data contain about 170,000 clones, about nine tenths of them seen just once; the ten biggest clones take up 4.8%. The CDR3 contains 13 residues. The V end was cut by 4 bases, the J end by 0 bases, with 10 bases between. Germline V CDR1 and CDR2: SQVTM, ANQGSEA. Material: peripheral blood. The rearrangement links TRBV29-1 to TRBJ2-7; unclear D gene. The sequence was collected from a man in his thirties or forties with COVID-19, enrolled during active disease. In DNA, the CDR3 is TGCAGCGTTGCGGTGCCTTACTCCTACGAGCAGTACTTC. Protein sequence: CSVAVPYSYEQYF.